This T cell receptor beta chain appears in the sequencing data of a study of response to subunit inactivated influenza vaccine. Each CDR3 protein is one row after TCRdb ran MiXCR on the RT-PCR reads. The data hold about 570,000 distinct CDR3 sequences, with around 11% observed a single time. This clonotype has ten or more counts. The V segment lost 6 bases and the J segment 7 bases; nucleotides outside the gene matches: 4. This CDR3 has 12 residues. Germline lookup yields CDR1 MNHEY and CDR2 SVGAGI. Separately, the same data were catalogued under a study of T cells expressing NK-cell markers. As that study records: UMIs accompanied the 5'RACE template switching by which TCR beta cDNA was made. Sorted CD3+CD56+NKG2C+, CD3+CD56+NKG2C- and CD3+CD56-NKG2C+ T cells supplied TCR beta repertoires. Several experiments added an anti-gamma-delta TCR antibody to sort only alpha-beta TCR T cells. Among CD8+ T cells from over 5 donors, dominant NKG2C+ clonotypes accounted for roughly 1.0-7.0%. The CD3+CD56-NKG2C+ fraction of a handful of donors was also led by these clonotypes.

This sample comprised PBMCs from blood, obtained on the day of vaccination. V and J are TRBV6-5 and TRBJ1-2, with 8 bases that match TRBD1. The clonotype comes from a middle-aged man who received an inactivated influenza vaccine. CDR3 protein: CASRGQGGGYTF. In nucleotides, the CDR3 is TGTGCCAGCAGAGGACAGGGAGGTGGCTACACCTTC.